This is a list of T cell receptor beta chains from one sample in a study of blood T cell repertoires in COVID-19. The data were produced by immunoSEQ multiplex PCR, yet TCRdb's version contains in-frame clones alone and is incomplete. The data hold about 170,000 clones, with around nine tenths observed a single time. The sample taken for sequencing was peripheral blood. The receptors derive from a man aged 60 to 69 with COVID-19, enrolled during active disease. CDR3s include the opening cysteine and the closing phenylalanine or tryptophan. The order of the fields is CDR3 DNA, CDR3 protein, J gene, D gene, clone size, CDR3 length, V gene. A D gene is named only where the DNA matches it firmly. Clone size is stated in some rows and not others, as once, few, many or a class when expanded.

TGTGCCAGCAGCTCGATAGCGGGAGCGATACACGAGCAGTACTTC	CASSSIAGAIHEQYF	TRBJ2-7	TRBD2	-	15	TRBV11-2
TGCAGCGTTGTACGGGGAACCTACGAGCAGTACTTC	CSVVRGTYEQYF	TRBJ2-7	-	-	12	TRBV29-1
TGTGCCAGCAGCTATGACAGGACCTACGAGCAGTACTTC	CASSYDRTYEQYF	TRBJ2-7	-	-	13	TRBV11-2
TGTGCCACCCTACAAGGGGGTAGCAATCAGCCCCAGCATTTT	CATLQGGSNQPQHF	TRBJ1-5	-	-	14	TRBV6-5
TGTGCCAGCAGCTTAGACCAGGGTCCCGAGCAGTACTTC	CASSLDQGPEQYF	TRBJ2-7	-	few	13	TRBV11-2
TGTGCCAGCAGCCCCGACAGGGAGTCGTTCGAGCAGTACTTC	CASSPDRESFEQYF	TRBJ2-7	TRBD1	-	14	TRBV6-6
TGTGCCAGCAGCCCGCGGCGGGAGACCCAGTACTTC	CASSPRRETQYF	TRBJ2-5	-	few	12	TRBV6-2/TRBV6-3
TGTGCCAGCAGCCCCGTGGAGGGAAAGACCCAGTACTTC	CASSPVEGKTQYF	TRBJ2-5	-	few	13	TRBV3-1/TRBV3-2
TGTGCCAGCAGCCCCCGGCGGGGGGTGACTGAAGCTTTCTTT	CASSPRRGVTEAFF	TRBJ1-1	-	-	14	TRBV3-1/TRBV3-2
TGTGCCAGCAGTTACTCTACTACGAATCAGTACTTC	CASSYSTTNQYF	TRBJ2-7	-	-	12	TRBV6-2/TRBV6-3
TGTGCCAGCAGCCAATCCGGGGGGTCACCCCTCCACTTT	CASSQSGGSPLHF	TRBJ1-6	-	-	13	TRBV14
TGCAGCGTTGAACCCGACGAGGTTCGGGGCTACACCTTC	CSVEPDEVRGYTF	TRBJ1-2	-	-	13	TRBV29-1
TGTGCCAGCAGTTATATAGGCTTTCGGGGGCAGTACTTC	CASSYIGFRGQYF	TRBJ2-7	-	-	13	TRBV6-5
TGTGCCAGCAGTCCGTCCGGGACAGGGTACCCCAATCAGCCCCAGCATTTT	CASSPSGTGYPNQPQHF	TRBJ1-5	TRBD1	-	17	TRBV6-2/TRBV6-3
TGTGCCAGCAGCCAGGGACTAGCGGGAGGTGTTGCAGATACGCAGTATTTT	CASSQGLAGGVADTQYF	TRBJ2-3	TRBD2	-	17	TRBV11-2
TGTGCCACCAGCTGGGGACAAGATACGCAGTATTTT	CATSWGQDTQYF	TRBJ2-3	-	-	12	TRBV24-1
TGTGCCAGCAGCGGAGGGTTCTCGGTTAGCAATCAGCCCCAGCATTTT	CASSGGFSVSNQPQHF	TRBJ1-5	-	once	16	TRBV9
TGTGCCAGCAGCTCACGACAGGGGACTGAAGCTTTCTTT	CASSSRQGTEAFF	TRBJ1-1	TRBD1	-	13	TRBV3-1/TRBV3-2
TGTGCCAGCTCACCTGACGCGGGGGGCAGTTACGAGCAGTACTTC	CASSPDAGGSYEQYF	TRBJ2-7	TRBD2	few	15	TRBV18
TGTGCCAGCAGCACAACCGGACTTATCGAGACCCAGTACTTC	CASSTTGLIETQYF	TRBJ2-5	-	-	14	TRBV7-3
TGTGCCAGCAGACAGGGTGCTGGAAACACCATATATTTT	CASRQGAGNTIYF	TRBJ1-3	-	-	13	TRBV6-5
TGTGCCAGCGCTAGGGGCGCAACAGGGGACAAGGCCTACACCTTC	CASARGATGDKAYTF	TRBJ1-2	TRBD1	-	15	TRBV6-5
TGTGCCAGCAGCCCCAAGACAGGGATGAACACCGGGGAGCTGTTTTTT	CASSPKTGMNTGELFF	TRBJ2-2	TRBD1	-	16	TRBV7-8
TGTGCCACCAGAGGACTAGCGGGAGGAGATGAGCAGTTCTTC	CATRGLAGGDEQFF	TRBJ2-1	TRBD2	once	14	TRBV7-2
TGTGCCATCAGCAAACTAGAGGACACAGATACGCAGTATTTT	CAISKLEDTDTQYF	TRBJ2-3	-	-	14	TRBV10-3
TGTGCCAGCAGGTTGCGGGGGGGCTACGAGCAGTACTTC	CASRLRGGYEQYF	TRBJ2-7	TRBD2	-	13	TRBV5-6
TGTGCCAGCAGTACAACAGGGGTGAGCAATCAGCCCCAGCATTTT	CASSTTGVSNQPQHF	TRBJ1-5	TRBD1	-	15	TRBV6-5
TGTGCCAGCAGTAGAGGGAATTCACCCCTCCACTTT	CASSRGNSPLHF	TRBJ1-6	-	-	12	TRBV25-1
TGCGCCAGCAGCCAGGGACAGGGAGGCAATCAGCCCCAGCATTTT	CASSQGQGGNQPQHF	TRBJ1-5	TRBD1	-	15	TRBV4-3
TGTGCCAGCAGCCAGGGACAGCAGATCAACTATGGCTACACCTTC	CASSQGQQINYGYTF	TRBJ1-2	TRBD1	-	15	TRBV7-2
TGTGCCAGCAGCTTCATCAGGGATTACACTGAAGCTTTCTTT	CASSFIRDYTEAFF	TRBJ1-1	-	few	14	TRBV11-3
TGTGCCAGCAGCTTACGCAGAGGTGGCTCCTACGAGCAGTACTTC	CASSLRRGGSYEQYF	TRBJ2-7	-	once	15	TRBV7-2
TGTGCCAGCAGCTTAGACAGCTACAATGAGCAGTTCTTC	CASSLDSYNEQFF	TRBJ2-1	-	-	13	TRBV7-2
TGTGCTAGCAGCTTTCAGGGGCAAGAGACCCAGTACTTC	CASSFQGQETQYF	TRBJ2-5	-	-	13	TRBV7-7
TGTGCCAGCTCATTCGGACAGGGGGCTTCCTACAATGAGCAGTTCTTC	CASSFGQGASYNEQFF	TRBJ2-1	TRBD1	-	16	TRBV18
TGTGCCAGTAGTAAAGCGGGCCGTAATACCTACGAGCAGTACTTC	CASSKAGRNTYEQYF	TRBJ2-7	-	-	15	TRBV19
TGTGCCAGCAGCTCGACAGGGGTCCACCAAGAGACCCAGTACTTC	CASSSTGVHQETQYF	TRBJ2-5	TRBD1	-	15	TRBV7-3
TGTGCCAGCAGCGTAGTGCCTACGATGAACACTGAAGCTTTCTTT	CASSVVPTMNTEAFF	TRBJ1-1	-	-	15	TRBV9
TGTGCCAGCAGCCTGACTCTTGTGGGCGGGGAGCTGTTTTTT	CASSLTLVGGELFF	TRBJ2-2	-	-	14	TRBV9
TGTGCCAGCAGACTGGGACAGGGGATTGAGACCCAGTACTTC	CASRLGQGIETQYF	TRBJ2-5	TRBD1	-	14	TRBV6-5
TGTGCCAGCAGTTACGGTAGGGGGAGGGCCAACAATGAGCAGTTCTTC	CASSYGRGRANNEQFF	TRBJ2-1	-	-	16	TRBV6-6
TGTGCCAGCAGTTACTCAACGGGGAGCAATCAGCCCCAGCATTTT	CASSYSTGSNQPQHF	TRBJ1-5	-	-	15	TRBV6-5
TGCAGCGTTGATGGCGCTAGCGGGAGTTATGGTGAGCAGTTCTTC	CSVDGASGSYGEQFF	TRBJ2-1	TRBD2	-	15	TRBV29-1
TGTGCCAGCAGCTCGAGCCCAGGGAAAAGCAATCAGCCCCAGCATTTT	CASSSSPGKSNQPQHF	TRBJ1-5	-	-	16	TRBV11-3
TGTGCCAGCAGTTGGTTAAGAGGCTATGGCTACACCTTC	CASSWLRGYGYTF	TRBJ1-2	-	-	13	TRBV12-3/TRBV12-4
TGTGCCACCGCGACAGGGGGCTCAAGTAGGGGCACTGAAGCTTTCTTT	CATATGGSSRGTEAFF	TRBJ1-1	TRBD1	-	16	TRBV10-3
TGTGCCAGCAGTTCAGCCGGGATGAACACTGAAGCTTTCTTT	CASSSAGMNTEAFF	TRBJ1-1	-	-	14	TRBV28
TGTGCCAGCACCTTGAGGAGCAATGAGCAGTTCTTC	CASTLRSNEQFF	TRBJ2-1	-	-	12	TRBV28
TGTGCCAGCAGCTTGAGCGGGGGGCCTAATGAGCAGTTCTTC	CASSLSGGPNEQFF	TRBJ2-1	TRBD2	few	14	TRBV11-3
TGTGCCAGCCCCATGGTCTACCTGTCTACCGGGGAGCTGTTTTTT	CASPMVYLSTGELFF	TRBJ2-2	-	-	15	TRBV5-8
TGTGCCAGCGCCGTTAAGGGGACGACTAGTACGCAGTATTTT	CASAVKGTTSTQYF	TRBJ2-3	-	-	14	TRBV6-5
TGTGCCAGCAGCTCCAAGACTAGCGGGAGACTCTTAGGCAGCACAGATACGCAGTATTTT	CASSSKTSGRLLGSTDTQYF	TRBJ2-3	TRBD2	few	20	TRBV9
TGTGCCAGCAGCTTAGTAGGGGCAGGCAATCAGCCCCAGCATTTT	CASSLVGAGNQPQHF	TRBJ1-5	-	-	15	TRBV7-2
TGTGCCAGCAGTTACTCGATGGGGCAGGACTATGGCTACACCTTC	CASSYSMGQDYGYTF	TRBJ1-2	-	few	15	TRBV6-6
TGTGCCAGCAGCGTCCTGGGACAGGTGACCACTGAAGCTTTCTTT	CASSVLGQVTTEAFF	TRBJ1-1	TRBD1	-	15	TRBV9
TGTGCCAGCAGCTTACAGGGCATTGGGACTGAAGCTTTCTTT	CASSLQGIGTEAFF	TRBJ1-1	-	-	14	TRBV7-9
TGTGCCACCGCAGAGAGGGCCACAGATACGCAGTATTTT	CATAERATDTQYF	TRBJ2-3	-	-	13	TRBV15